These T cell receptor beta chains were read from a single sample in a study of blood T cell repertoires in COVID-19. TCRdb's copy holds only in-frame clones and misses some; the assay was immunoSEQ multiplex PCR. The table lists 100,000 to 150,000 clones, 75% to 90% of them singletons, with less than 3.5% in the top ten. Sequencing was carried out using peripheral blood. All receptors come from a woman older than 75 with COVID-19, enrolled during active disease. CDR3s include the opening cysteine and the closing phenylalanine or tryptophan.

v_call,j_call,cdr3_aa
TRBV18,TRBJ2-6,CASSWGQGSGANVLTF
TRBV7-2,TRBJ2-5,CASSFRATSLPFETQYF
TRBV29-1,TRBJ2-3,CSSEATDTQYF
TRBV7-6,TRBJ2-3,CASSLGAGGIADTQYF
TRBV5-1,TRBJ2-7,CASSRDRGNYEQYF
TRBV10-3,TRBJ2-2,CASRTSGNTGELFF
TRBV20-1,TRBJ1-2,CSASGRGTEYGYTF
TRBV5-6,TRBJ2-7,CASSSWGLAGMREQYF
TRBV7-2,TRBJ2-7,CASSPYLRSGTGGYEQYF
TRBV7-9,TRBJ1-2,CASSLVQGNGYTF
TRBV5-1,TRBJ2-1,CASSLVVGRIYNEQFF
TRBV7-2,TRBJ2-7,CASSRTSGNSYEQYF
TRBV6-5,TRBJ1-2,CASSYSGHGYTF
TRBV7-9,TRBJ2-3,CASSTDYPSGRSGVDTQYF
TRBV25-1,TRBJ1-4,CASSLDRGDEKLFF
TRBV20-1,TRBJ1-1,CSASIGVTEAFF
TRBV6-2/TRBV6-3,TRBJ2-1,CASSYSPRGSSEQFF
TRBV2,TRBJ2-7,CASRDRGSSYEQYF
TRBV11-1,TRBJ2-1,CASSSAGGSSYNEQFF
TRBV28,TRBJ2-5,CASSSILLDRAQYF
TRBV6-2/TRBV6-3,TRBJ1-2,CASSHWGGGYTF
TRBV7-6,TRBJ2-1,CASSLLTPATSGRDYNEQFF
TRBV19,TRBJ1-5,CASSIDYRGDQPQHF
TRBV28,TRBJ2-3,CASSRAGSTQYF
TRBV6-6,TRBJ1-1,CASSLFNTEAFF
TRBV6-5,TRBJ2-7,CASRRDSFYEQYF
TRBV5-6,TRBJ2-7,CASSYGTGPYEQYF
TRBV4-1,TRBJ1-1,CASSQERLGTEAFF
TRBV11-1,TRBJ1-1,CASSLEQGTGTEAFF
TRBV28,TRBJ1-1,CASSLFSGNTEAFF
TRBV27,TRBJ2-1,CASSLAGQPTYNEQFF
TRBV10-3,TRBJ1-2,CAISDNGSYGYTF
TRBV19,TRBJ2-1,CASSIVGTPAGHEQFF
TRBV29-1,TRBJ2-5,CSVEPSGGETQYF
TRBV7-9,TRBJ2-7,CASSPGLAGVSDEQYF
TRBV6-5,TRBJ1-2,CASRDPGRSNYGYTF
TRBV2,TRBJ2-3,CASSPRRVEDTQYF
TRBV28,TRBJ1-1,CASKEGPMNTEAFF
TRBV6-5,TRBJ1-5,CASRRTGERNQPQHF
TRBV27,TRBJ2-1,CASSLRTSSYNEQFF
TRBV11-3,TRBJ2-1,CASSPGGSYNEQFF
TRBV27,TRBJ2-1,CASRPGLAPNEQFF
TRBV18,TRBJ1-2,CASSSQGSRTGTQNNYGYTF
TRBV18,TRBJ2-3,CASSPPIMGQGKADTQYF
TRBV3-1/TRBV3-2,TRBJ1-1,CASSQVGQNTEAFF
TRBV7-8,TRBJ2-1,CASSITSGRADEQFF
TRBV7-3,TRBJ2-1,CASSPGYNEQFF
TRBV7-2,TRBJ2-1,CASSIPGLAVKNEQFF
TRBV19,TRBJ1-4,CASSIDLRIWRSANEKLFF
TRBV7-9,TRBJ2-2,CASVSLISGELFF